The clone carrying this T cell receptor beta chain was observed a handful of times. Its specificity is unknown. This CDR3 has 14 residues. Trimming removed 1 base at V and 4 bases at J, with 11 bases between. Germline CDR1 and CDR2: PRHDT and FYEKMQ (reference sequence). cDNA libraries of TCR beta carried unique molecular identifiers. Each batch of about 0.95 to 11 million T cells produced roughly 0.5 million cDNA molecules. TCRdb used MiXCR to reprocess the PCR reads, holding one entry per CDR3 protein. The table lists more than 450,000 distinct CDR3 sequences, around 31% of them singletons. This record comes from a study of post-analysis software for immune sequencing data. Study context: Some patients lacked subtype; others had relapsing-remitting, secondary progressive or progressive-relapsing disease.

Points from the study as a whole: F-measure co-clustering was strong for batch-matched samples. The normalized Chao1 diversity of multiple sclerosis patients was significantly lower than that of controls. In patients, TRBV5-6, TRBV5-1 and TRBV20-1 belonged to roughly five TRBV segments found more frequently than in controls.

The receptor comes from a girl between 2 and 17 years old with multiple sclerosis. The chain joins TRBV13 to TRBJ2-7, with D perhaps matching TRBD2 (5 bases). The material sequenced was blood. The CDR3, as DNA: TGTGCCAGCAGCTTAGCCTCGGGGATATACGAGCAGTACTTC. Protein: CASSLASGIYEQYF.